This T cell receptor beta chain was captured by sequencing in a study of T cells after yellow fever vaccination. Using its own MiXCR run on the 5' RACE reads, TCRdb lists one record per CDR3 protein. The data hold 100,000 to 150,000 distinct CDR3 sequences, with 7.5% to 10% observed a single time. The sample holds a few counts of this clonotype. This receptor was identified in a man aged 18 to 30 who received the YFV17D yellow fever vaccine. This specimen consisted of CD8+ T cells sorted from PBMCs, obtained on the day of the yellow fever booster vaccination.

The CDR3, as DNA: TGCAGCGTTGAAGACCTGACAGGGGGAGATTCCGAGCAGTACTTC. Translating gives CSVEDLTGGDSEQYF. J is TRBJ2-7 and V is TRBV29-1; 9 bases are a match to TRBD1. V lost 0 bases, J lost 6 bases, and 9 bases stayed unmatched. Germline CDR1 SQVTM, CDR2 ANQGSEA. This CDR3 spans 15 amino acids.